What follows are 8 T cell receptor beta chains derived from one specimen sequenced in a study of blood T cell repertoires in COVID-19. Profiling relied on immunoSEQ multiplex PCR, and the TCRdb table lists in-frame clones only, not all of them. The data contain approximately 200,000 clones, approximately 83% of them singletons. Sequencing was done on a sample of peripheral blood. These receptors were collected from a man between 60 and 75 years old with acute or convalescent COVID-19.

CDR3 sequence (DNA): TGTGCCAGTAGTATCGAACTGTTCGGGGAGCTGTTTTTT. Residues: CASSIELFGELFF. The chain links TRBV19 to TRBJ2-2, with D unresolved. V shed 3 bases and J shed 7 bases, with 9 bases lying between them. The CDR3 covers 13 residues. Germline assignment: CDR1 LNHDA and CDR2 SQIVND (reference sequence).

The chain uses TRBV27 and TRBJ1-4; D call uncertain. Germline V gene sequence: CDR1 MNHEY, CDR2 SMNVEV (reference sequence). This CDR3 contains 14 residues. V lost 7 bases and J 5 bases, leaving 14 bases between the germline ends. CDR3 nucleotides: TGTGCCAGCACCTCCCCGGGGTCCAATGAAAAACTGTTTTTT. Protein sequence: CASTSPGSNEKLFF.

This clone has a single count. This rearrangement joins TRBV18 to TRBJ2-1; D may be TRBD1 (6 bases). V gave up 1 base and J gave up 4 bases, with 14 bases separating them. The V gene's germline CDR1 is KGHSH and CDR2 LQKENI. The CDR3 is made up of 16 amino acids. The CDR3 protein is CASSPRMGATYNEQFF. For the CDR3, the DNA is TGTGCCAGCTCACCACGCATGGGGGCCACTTACAATGAGCAGTTCTTC. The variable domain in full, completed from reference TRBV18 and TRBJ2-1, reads NAGVMQNPRHLVRRRGQEARLRCSPMKGHSHVYWYRQLPEEGLKFMVYLQKENIIDESGMPKERFSAEFPKEGPSILRIQQVVRGDSAAYFCASSPRMGATYNEQFFGPGTRLTVL.

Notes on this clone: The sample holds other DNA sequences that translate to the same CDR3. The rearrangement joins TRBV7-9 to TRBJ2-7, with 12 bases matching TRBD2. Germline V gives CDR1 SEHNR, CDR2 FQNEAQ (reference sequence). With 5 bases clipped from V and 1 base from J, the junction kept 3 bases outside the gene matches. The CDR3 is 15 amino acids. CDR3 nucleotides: TGTGCCAGCAGCCCGGGACTAGCGGGTTCCTACGAGCAGTACTTC. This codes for CASSPGLAGSYEQYF.

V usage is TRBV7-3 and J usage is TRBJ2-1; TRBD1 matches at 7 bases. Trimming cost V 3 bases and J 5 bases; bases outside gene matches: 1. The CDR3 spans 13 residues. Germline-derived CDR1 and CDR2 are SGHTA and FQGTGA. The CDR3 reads CASSLGQNNEQFF. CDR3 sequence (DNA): TGTGCCAGCAGCTTGGGACAGAACAATGAGCAGTTCTTC.

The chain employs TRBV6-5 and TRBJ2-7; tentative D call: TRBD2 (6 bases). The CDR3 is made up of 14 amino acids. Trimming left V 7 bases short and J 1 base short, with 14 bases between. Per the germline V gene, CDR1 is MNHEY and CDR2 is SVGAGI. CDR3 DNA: TGTGCCAGCAAGGCGGCCGGACTATCCTACGAGCAGTACTTC. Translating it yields CASKAAGLSYEQYF.

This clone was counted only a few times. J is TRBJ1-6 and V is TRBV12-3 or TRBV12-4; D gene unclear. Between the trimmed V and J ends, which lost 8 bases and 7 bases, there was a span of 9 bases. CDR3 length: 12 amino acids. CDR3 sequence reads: CASGSRNSPLHF. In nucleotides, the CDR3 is TGTGCCAGCGGGTCTAGGAATTCACCCCTCCACTTT.

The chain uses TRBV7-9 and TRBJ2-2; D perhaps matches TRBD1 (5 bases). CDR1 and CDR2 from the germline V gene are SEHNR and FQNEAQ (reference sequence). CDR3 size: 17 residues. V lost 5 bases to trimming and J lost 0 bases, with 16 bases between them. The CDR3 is CASSPSWGSSNTGELFF. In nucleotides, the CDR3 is TGTGCCAGCAGCCCGTCGTGGGGCAGTTCGAACACCGGGGAGCTGTTTTTT.